Included here is one T cell receptor (beta chain) sequence, with context. The antigen is undetermined. After isolation, RNA underwent reverse transcription to generate cDNA as the sequencing template. Sequencing used immunoSEQ multiplex PCR; TCRdb keeps in-frame clones, though not all of them. The sample consists of about 110,000 clones, roughly 59% of them appearing once. The CDR3 is made up of 14 amino acids. After removal of 0 bases from V and 6 bases from J, the junction contained 4 bases not matched to a gene. Germline CDR1 reads PRHDT; CDR2 reads FYEKMQ (reference sequence). Using a FACSAria, the CD4+ and CD8+ T cells were sorted from the PBMCs. This entry comes from a study of CD8+ T cells in alopecia areata. Study-wide results and limits: Normal scalp had lower clonality than lesional scalp, with alopecia totalis/universalis lesions showing this most strongly. Mouse data revealed clearer TCR sharing than patient data did, a gap possibly tied to HLA. Normal skin's resident alphabeta T cells are sequenced alongside lesional scalp T cells.

The V gene is TRBV13, the J gene TRBJ2-7; TRBD1 agrees at 8 bases. Sequences were obtained from CD8+ T cells sorted from blood. This clonotype was obtained from a human donor in good health. CDR3 DNA sequence: TGTGCCAGCAGCTTAGGGACAGGGGACGGCGAGCAGTACTTC. This gives the protein CASSLGTGDGEQYF.